The subject of this entry is one T cell receptor (beta chain). This sample was taken from a study of blood T cell repertoires in COVID-19. Study details: Samples representing acute and convalescent COVID-19 were sourced from the United States, Italy and Spain.

Trimming shortened V by 3 bases and J by 4 bases, and 10 bases separated the two germline ends. Per germline, CDR1 SGHRS and CDR2 YFSETQ. This CDR3 region has 13 residues. Original data processing: From reference gene primer amplification, estimates of nucleated cell counts were derived. Assay: immunoSEQ multiplex PCR; the TCRdb copy retains only in-frame clones and omits some. V and J calls and clone size are as listed in that table; D and trimming were resolved from the DNA. The profile shows 300,000 to 400,000 clones, approximately 86% of them singletons. The sequenced material came from peripheral blood. The chain couples TRBV5-1 to TRBJ1-2, with D maybe TRBD1 (5 bases). This clonotype was sampled from a human donor in a cohort sampled during active COVID-19. CDR3: CASSSTGFYGYTF. The CDR3 DNA reads TGCGCCAGCAGCTCCACAGGATTCTATGGCTACACCTTC.